The clone carrying this T cell receptor (beta chain) was seen only a few times. This CDR3 has 15 amino acids. Germline values: CDR1 DFQATT, CDR2 SNEGSKA (reference sequence). J was trimmed by 5 bases and V by 6 bases; bases with no gene match: 12. The data belong to a study of blood T cells in healthy people across ages. It was with a sample-barcoded 5' primer and a J-beta primer mix that a second PCR of roughly 7 to 12 cycles was run. A template-switch adaptor containing 12 random nucleotides labeled each cDNA molecule. Each CDR3 protein gets one entry after TCRdb re-called the 5' RACE reads with MiXCR. The sample has about 1.8 million distinct CDR3 sequences, just under 50% seen once.

This chain links TRBV20-1 with TRBJ2-1; 8 bases map to TRBD2. Sequenced sample: blood. The TCR comes from a woman between 40 and 55 years old in good health. The CDR3 DNA follows: TGCAGTGCCGATCCTGTGGGCGGGGGGAACAATGAGCAGTTCTTC. Its protein product is CSADPVGGGNNEQFF.